This T cell receptor (beta chain) was profiled in a study of cytomegalovirus exposure and HLA in healthy donors. General study points: Researchers catalogued 160 or so TCR beta chains as cytomegalovirus-associated. For most TCR sequences rarity was the rule, although some public TCRs occurred in many donors.

Germline CDR1 is GTSNPN and CDR2 is SVGIG (reference sequence). The length of the CDR3 is 13 residues. Trimming removed 3 bases at V and 4 bases at J, with 12 bases between. Turning to this clone: Antigen specificity is unknown.

Clones were read by immunoSEQ multiplex PCR, and TCRdb kept only the in-frame ones, dropping some. The sample shows around 60,000 clones, approximately 92% of them seen only once. This TCR was sampled from a young man in good health and CMV-seronegative. Input material: PBMCs. V is TRBV30 and J is TRBJ1-2, with D perhaps TRBD1 (5 bases). The CDR3 coding sequence is TGTGCCTGGAGCCCGGGGGGGAGCTATGGCTACACCTTC. Its translation: CAWSPGGSYGYTF.